Shown below are 9 T cell receptor beta chains from a single sample sequenced in a study of T cell repertoires in cytomegalovirus infection (dated by TCRdb to between 2017 and 2020). The instrument was an Illumina HiSeq 1500. Through fastp at Q25 and MiXCR, TCRdb rebuilt clones from the public reads, retaining in-frame beta chains. Rows merge per CDR3 protein into single entries with the most common DNA and genes. A total of 400,000 to 550,000 distinct CDR3 sequences appear in this sample, 11% of them only once. The ten top clones hold 10% to 13% of the sample. Sequenced: PBMCs. These receptors were obtained from a human donor in good health (CMV status not recorded). Some clones in this sample may be carry-over from other donors' samples.

This clonotype was recorded at least ten times. This chain connects TRBV29-1 to TRBJ2-2; 7 bases are shared with TRBD1. Germline V lookup: CDR1 SQVTM, CDR2 ANQGSEA. Unmatched junction bases numbered 6, after V lost 4 bases and J lost 1 base. The CDR3 runs 15 residues. As DNA, the CDR3 is TGCAGCGTTGCTTCTGGGACAGAGAACACCGGGGAGCTGTTTTTT. Residues: CSVASGTENTGELFF.

In this sample, this clonotype turned up many times. Here the CDR3 DNA reads TGTGCTAGTGGAGGGGACTTGAACACTGAAGCTTTCTTT. Amino acid sequence: CASGGDLNTEAFF. The chain carries TRBV12-5 and TRBJ1-1; a weak D match, TRBD1 (5 bases). The germline V gene encodes CDR1 LGHNT and CDR2 FRNRAP. CDR3 length: 13 residues. Trimming shortened V by 6 bases and J by 0 bases, and 8 bases separated the two germline ends.

This clonotype showed up just a few times. V gene TRBV7-9 combines with J gene TRBJ1-2; D is perhaps TRBD1 (5 bases). The CDR3 is made up of 16 amino acids. CDR1 is SEHNR, CDR2 FQNEAQ, per germline (reference sequence). V lost 0 bases and J lost 2, with 13 bases in between. CDR3 region: CASSLAVGPLNYGYTF. CDR3 nucleotides: TGTGCCAGCAGCTTAGCGGTGGGACCGCTAAACTATGGCTACACCTTC.

This clonotype was seen repeatedly, ten times or more. The chain employs TRBV7-3 and TRBJ2-2, with D possibly called TRBD1 or TRBD2 (6 bases each). Germline lookup yields CDR1 SGHTA and CDR2 FQGTGA. This CDR3 is built from 16 residues. The germline V and J ends were trimmed by 0 bases and 2 bases, with 10 bases remaining between them. CDR3 DNA sequence: TGTGCCAGCAGCTTAACGGGGGGACACAACACCGGGGAGCTGTTTTTT. This gives the protein CASSLTGGHNTGELFF.

This clonotype was recorded many times. The genes are TRBV5-4 and TRBJ2-1; TRBD1 matches at 11 bases. The CDR3 sequence is 16 residues long. V shed 3 bases and J 9 bases; nucleotides not matched to a gene: 11. The germline V gene encodes CDR1 SGHNT and CDR2 YYREEE (reference sequence). This CDR3 reads CASSYSGTGGDGEQFF. The DNA of the CDR3 is TGTGCCAGCAGCTATTCCGGGACAGGGGGGGACGGTGAGCAGTTCTTC.

The J gene is TRBJ2-7, the V gene TRBV7-9; either TRBD1 or TRBD2 may supply D (5 bases each). V was trimmed by 7 bases and J by 5 bases, leaving 18 bases between them. The CDR3 is 14 residues long. Germline CDR1 SEHNR, CDR2 FQNEAQ (reference sequence). The CDR3 nucleotides read TGTGCCAGCACCCAGGGAGCCCGCCCCAACGAGCAGTACTTC. Protein product: CASTQGARPNEQYF.

This clonotype was counted a few times. The V call is TRBV6-6, the J call TRBJ1-3; D is possibly TRBD1 (6 bases). The CDR3 covers 15 residues. Germline CDR1 is MNHNY and CDR2 is SVGAGI (reference sequence). Trimming removed 0 bases from V and 2 bases from J, with 8 bases in between. CDR3 amino acids: CASSYSGTPGNTIYF. The CDR3 nucleotides read TGTGCCAGCAGTTACTCCGGGACACCTGGAAACACCATATATTTT.

This clonotype was detected ten times or more. This chain joins TRBV28 and TRBJ1-2; 8 nucleotides align to TRBD1. The V segment lost 4 bases and the J segment 7 bases; nucleotides outside the gene matches: 8. Germline loops: CDR1 MDHEN, CDR2 SYDVKM. The CDR3 is made up of 14 amino acids. CDR3 nucleotide sequence: TGTGCCAGCAGTTCGACCCCAGGGGGCGCTGGCTACACCTTC. It translates to CASSSTPGGAGYTF.

This clonotype was seen many times. This chain links TRBV14 with TRBJ1-2; D is perhaps TRBD1 (5 bases). CDR3 size: 13 residues. Germline CDR1 is SGHDN and CDR2 is FVKESK. V lost 0 bases, J lost 8 bases, and 10 bases lay in between. CDR3 amino acids: CASSQDSRAGYTF. The CDR3, as DNA: TGTGCCAGCAGCCAAGACAGCAGGGCGGGCTACACCTTC.